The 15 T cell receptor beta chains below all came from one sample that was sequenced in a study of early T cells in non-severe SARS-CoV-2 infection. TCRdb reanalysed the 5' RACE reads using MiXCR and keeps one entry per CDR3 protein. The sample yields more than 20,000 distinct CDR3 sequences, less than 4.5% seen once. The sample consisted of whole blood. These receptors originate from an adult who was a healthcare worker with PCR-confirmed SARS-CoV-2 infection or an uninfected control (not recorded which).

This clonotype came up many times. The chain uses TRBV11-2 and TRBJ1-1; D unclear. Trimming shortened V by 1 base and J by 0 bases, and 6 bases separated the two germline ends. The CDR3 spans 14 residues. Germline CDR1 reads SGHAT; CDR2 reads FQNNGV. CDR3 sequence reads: CASSLVGLNTEAFF. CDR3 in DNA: TGTGCCAGCAGCTTAGTAGGGTTGAACACTGAAGCTTTCTTT. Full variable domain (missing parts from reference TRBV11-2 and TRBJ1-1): EAGVAQSPRYKIIEKRQSVAFWCNPISGHATLYWYQQILGQGPKLLIQFQNNGVVDDSQLPKDRFSAERLKGVDSTLKIQPAKLEDSAVYLCASSLVGLNTEAFFGQGTRLTVV.

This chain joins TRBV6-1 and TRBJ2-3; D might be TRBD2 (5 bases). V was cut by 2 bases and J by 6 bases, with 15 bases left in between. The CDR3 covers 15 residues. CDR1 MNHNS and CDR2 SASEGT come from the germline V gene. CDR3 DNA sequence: TGTGCCAGCAGTGAAACGCTGCCCCGCGGGGATACGCAGTATTTT. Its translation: CASSETLPRGDTQYF.

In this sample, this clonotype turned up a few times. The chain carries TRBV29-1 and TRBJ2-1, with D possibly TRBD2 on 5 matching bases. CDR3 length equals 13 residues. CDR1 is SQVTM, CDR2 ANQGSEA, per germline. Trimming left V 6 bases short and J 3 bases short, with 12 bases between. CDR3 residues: CSVSGVLYNEQFF. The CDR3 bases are TGCAGCGTGTCCGGGGTCCTCTACAATGAGCAGTTCTTC.

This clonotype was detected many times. In nucleotides, the CDR3 is TGCGCCAGCAGTGAGTCATTAGGGAGGGGGAACACTGAAGCTTTCTTT. This translates into CASSESLGRGNTEAFF. The chain employs TRBV10-2 and TRBJ1-1; the D gene is possibly TRBD1 (5 bases). This CDR3 comprises 16 residues. With 0 bases removed from V and 1 base from J, the gap between germline ends came to 12 bases. CDR1 WSHSY and CDR2 SAAADI come from the germline V gene.

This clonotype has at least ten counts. DNA for the CDR3: TGCAGTGCTGTAACTAGCGGACCGCGGTCCTACAATGAGCAGTTCTTC. This translates into CSAVTSGPRSYNEQFF. The V call is TRBV20-1, the J call TRBJ2-1; 8 bases align to TRBD2. Germline CDR1 DFQATT, CDR2 SNEGSKA (reference sequence). The CDR3 runs to 16 residues. With 5 bases clipped from V and 1 base from J, the junction kept 10 bases outside the gene matches.

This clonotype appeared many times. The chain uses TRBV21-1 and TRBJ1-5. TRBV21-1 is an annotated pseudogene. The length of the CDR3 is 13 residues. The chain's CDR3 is CASSNVSNQPQHF. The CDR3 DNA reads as TGTGCCAGCAGCAACGTTTCTAATCAGCCCCAGCATTTT.

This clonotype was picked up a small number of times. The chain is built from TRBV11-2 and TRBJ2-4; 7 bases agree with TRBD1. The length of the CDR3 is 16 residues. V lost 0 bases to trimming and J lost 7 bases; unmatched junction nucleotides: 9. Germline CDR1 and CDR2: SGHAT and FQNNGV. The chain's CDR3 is CASSLEPPSTGNIQYF. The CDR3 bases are TGTGCCAGCAGCTTAGAGCCCCCCTCGACAGGGAACATTCAGTACTTC.

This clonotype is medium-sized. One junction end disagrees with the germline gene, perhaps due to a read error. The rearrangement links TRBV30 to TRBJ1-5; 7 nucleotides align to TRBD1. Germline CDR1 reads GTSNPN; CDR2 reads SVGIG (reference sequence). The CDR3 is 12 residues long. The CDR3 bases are TGTGCCTGGAGCAAGGGGGCCAGTCCCCGGTATTTT. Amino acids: CAWSKGASPRYF.

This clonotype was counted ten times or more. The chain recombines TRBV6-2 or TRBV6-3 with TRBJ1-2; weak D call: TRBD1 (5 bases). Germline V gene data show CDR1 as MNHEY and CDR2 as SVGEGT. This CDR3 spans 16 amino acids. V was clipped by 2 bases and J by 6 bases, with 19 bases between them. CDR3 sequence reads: CASSYGDYTFEDGYTF. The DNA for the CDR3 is TGTGCCAGCAGTTACGGGGACTATACCTTCGAGGATGGCTACACCTTC.

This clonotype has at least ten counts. CDR3 loop: CASSLSRTSGGHYNEQFF. The CDR3 bases are TGTGCCAGCAGCTTAAGCAGGACTAGCGGGGGTCACTACAATGAGCAGTTCTTC. This sequence joins TRBV7-2 and TRBJ2-1; 13 nucleotides match TRBD2. J was trimmed by 3 bases and V by 2 bases; bases with no gene match: 7. Germline values: CDR1 SGHTA, CDR2 FQGNSA. The CDR3 is 18 residues long. The whole variable domain, remainder taken from reference TRBV7-2 and TRBJ2-1, is GAGVSQSPSNKVTEKGKDVELRCDPISGHTALYWYRQSLGQGLEFLIYFQGNSAPDKSGLPSDRFSAERTGGSVSTLTIQRTQQEDSAVYLCASSLSRTSGGHYNEQFFGPGTRLTVL.

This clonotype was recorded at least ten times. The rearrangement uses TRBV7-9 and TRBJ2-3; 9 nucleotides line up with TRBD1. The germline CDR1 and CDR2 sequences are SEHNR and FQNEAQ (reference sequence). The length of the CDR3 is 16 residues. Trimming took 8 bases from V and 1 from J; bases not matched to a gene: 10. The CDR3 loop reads CASGAQGAVGTDTQYF. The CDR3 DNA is TGTGCCAGCGGGGCACAGGGGGCCGTGGGCACAGATACGCAGTATTTT.

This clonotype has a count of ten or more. In DNA form, the CDR3 reads TGTGCCAGCAGTCCCCGAACTAGCGGGGGGGCCTACGAGCAGTACTTC. Its protein is CASSPRTSGGAYEQYF. V gene TRBV7-9 combines with J gene TRBJ2-7; 13 nucleotides agree with TRBD2. The germline V gene has CDR1 SEHNR and CDR2 FQNEAQ (reference sequence). With 6 bases clipped from V and 2 bases from J, the junction kept 7 bases outside the gene matches. This CDR3 comprises 16 residues. The entire variable domain, with the rest obtained from reference TRBV7-9 and TRBJ2-7, is as follows: DTGVSQNPRHKITKRGQNVTFRCDPISEHNRLYWYRQTLGQGPEFLTYFQNEAQLEKSRLLSDRFSAERPKGSFSTLEIQRTEQGDSAMYLCASSPRTSGGAYEQYFGPGTRLTVT.

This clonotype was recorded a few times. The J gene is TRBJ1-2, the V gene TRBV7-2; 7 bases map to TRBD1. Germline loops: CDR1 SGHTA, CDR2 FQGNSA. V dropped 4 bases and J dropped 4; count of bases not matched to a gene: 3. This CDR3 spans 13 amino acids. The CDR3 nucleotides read TGTGCCAGCAGCTCCCGACAGGGCTATGGCTACACCTTC. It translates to CASSSRQGYGYTF.

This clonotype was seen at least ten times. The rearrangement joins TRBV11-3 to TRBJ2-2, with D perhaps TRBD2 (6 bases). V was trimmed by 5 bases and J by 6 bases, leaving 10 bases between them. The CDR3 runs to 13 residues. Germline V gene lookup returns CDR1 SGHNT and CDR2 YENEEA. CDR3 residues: CASSQVAAGELFF. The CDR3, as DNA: TGTGCCAGCAGCCAAGTAGCGGCCGGGGAGCTGTTTTTT.

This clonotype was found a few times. For the CDR3, the DNA is TGTGCCAGCAGTGAATGGTCAGGGGGCTACACCTTC. The encoded protein is CASSEWSGGYTF. The chain recombines TRBV25-1 with TRBJ1-2; perhaps TRBD1 as D (5 bases). Looked up from germline, CDR1 is MGHDK and CDR2 is SYGVNS. The CDR3 spans 12 residues. The V end lost 1 base, the J end lost 8 bases, and 8 bases lay between the germline ends.